The present T cell receptor beta chain was sequenced within a study of T cell repertoires in cytomegalovirus infection. Study in general: TCR beta signatures that were public indicated CMV infection and matching HLA type. General observations from the study: Identification of carriers of CMV plus the relevant HLA was achieved through cumulative public TCR beta family frequency. In two of eight donors, the top clonotype was HLA-C-restricted CMV-specific.

This clonotype was counted between two and nine times. What it binds is not known. TCRdb processed the reads anew with MiXCR; each CDR3 protein has one entry. Of a few hundred thousand distinct CDR3 sequences listed, more than 8% were seen once; the top ten hold about 4.5%. The CDR3 has 16 amino acids. Germline V gene sequence: CDR1 MNHEY, CDR2 SMNVEV (reference sequence). V was pared by 5 bases and J by 3 bases, with 7 bases of the junction left unmatched. The specimen was PBMCs. The chain is built from TRBV27 and TRBJ2-3, with 11 bases matching TRBD2. The source of this sequence is a human donor in good health (CMV status not recorded). Some clones in this sample may be carry-over from other donors' samples. DNA of the CDR3: TGTGCCAGCAGTATAACTAGCGGGAGCAGTACAGATACGCAGTATTTT. As protein: CASSITSGSSTDTQYF.